What follows are 23 T cell receptor beta chains derived from one specimen sequenced in a study of blood T cell repertoires in COVID-19. TCRdb keeps only in-frame clones here, not all; method: immunoSEQ multiplex PCR. The data show some 220,000 clones, about 85% seen once. Sequencing was done on a sample of PBMCs or T cells enriched from blood (not recorded which). The receptors here all came from a young woman who had recovered from COVID-19.

The chain couples TRBV4-2 to TRBJ1-2; D is perhaps TRBD1 (5 bases). This CDR3 has 15 amino acids. The V end lost 0 bases, the J end lost 3 bases, and 11 bases lay between the germline ends. Germline V gene data show CDR1 as LGHNA and CDR2 as YNFKEQ. The CDR3 DNA reads as TGTGCCAGCAGCCAAGACCGCAGGGCTTACTATGGCTACACCTTC. Its protein is CASSQDRRAYYGYTF.

The CDR3, as DNA: TGTGCCAGCAGCTTGGGGGACTCACGGAAGCAGTACTTC. Its protein is CASSLGDSRKQYF. The chain couples TRBV7-2 to TRBJ2-7, with D possibly TRBD2 on 6 matching bases. CDR1 is SGHTA, CDR2 FQGNSA, per germline. This CDR3 is 13 amino acids long. The V and J ends lost 3 bases and 8 bases respectively, with 14 bases between them.

This rearrangement joins TRBV11-2 to TRBJ2-3; 7 nucleotides agree with TRBD2. With 4 bases clipped from V and 10 bases from J, the junction kept 11 bases outside the gene matches. The CDR3 length is 14 residues. Looked up from germline, CDR1 is SGHAT and CDR2 is FQNNGV. CDR3 protein: CASSSFGNSGPQYF. CDR3 DNA: TGTGCCAGCAGCTCCTTCGGTAATAGCGGGCCGCAGTATTTT.

The V and J genes are TRBV5-6 and TRBJ1-2; D may be TRBD1 (6 bases). CDR1 is SGHDT and CDR2 is YYEEEE in the germline V gene. This CDR3 has 14 residues. Trimming left V 2 bases short and J 8 bases short, with 16 bases between. CDR3 coding DNA: TGTGCCAGCAGCTTCGGCAGGGGCGCGACCGGCTACACCTTC. The encoded protein is CASSFGRGATGYTF.

This clone was detected only a few times. The genes are TRBV9 and TRBJ1-1; 11 bases are shared with TRBD1. There are 18 residues in the CDR3. V shed 0 bases, J shed 4 bases, and the junction held 11 bases outside the gene matches. CDR1 is SGDLS and CDR2 is YYNGEE in the germline V gene. The CDR3 DNA follows: TGTGCCAGCAGCGTAGAAACCGGGACAGGGGGATGGGGCACTGAAGCTTTCTTT. This codes for CASSVETGTGGWGTEAFF.

V gene TRBV5-1 combines with J gene TRBJ2-3, with 8 bases that match TRBD2. The V gene end was trimmed by 4 bases and the J gene end by 0 bases; junction bases not matched to a gene: 4. In germline, CDR1 is SGHRS, CDR2 YFSETQ. The CDR3 contains 15 residues. The CDR3: CASSPREGSTDTQYF. The DNA for the CDR3 is TGCGCCAGCAGCCCCCGGGAGGGAAGCACAGATACGCAGTATTTT.

This chain links TRBV29-1 with TRBJ2-3, with D possibly TRBD2 on 6 matching bases. Between the trimmed V and J ends, which lost 2 bases and 15 bases, there was a span of 15 bases. The germline gives CDR1 SQVTM, CDR2 ANQGSEA. The CDR3 is 11 residues long. The DNA of the CDR3 is TGCAGCGTTGAATTACTGGACGGACTATATTTT. Its protein product is CSVELLDGLYF.

The V gene is TRBV18, the J gene TRBJ2-7; D unclear. Germline lookup yields CDR1 KGHSH and CDR2 LQKENI. CDR3 length equals 13 residues. Trimming cost V 3 bases and J 2 bases, with 8 bases left between them. CDR3 DNA sequence: TGTGCCAGCTCACCCGCACACACCTACGAGCAGTACTTC. Residues: CASSPAHTYEQYF.

This chain links TRBV5-1 with TRBJ2-1; 9 nucleotides align to TRBD1. The V segment lost 4 bases and the J segment 0 bases; nucleotides outside the gene matches: 17. Germline CDR1 is SGHRS and CDR2 is YFSETQ. CDR3 length: 20 residues. The CDR3, as DNA: TGCGCCAGCAGCCTGCCGACAGGGGGTTCCCTACCTAGCTCCTACAATGAGCAGTTCTTC. Amino acid sequence: CASSLPTGGSLPSSYNEQFF. The whole variable domain, remainder taken from reference TRBV5-1 and TRBJ2-1, is KAGVTQTPRYLIKTRGQQVTLSCSPISGHRSVSWYQQTPGQGLQFLFEYFSETQRNKGNFPGRFSGRQFSNSRSEMNVSTLELGDSALYLCASSLPTGGSLPSSYNEQFFGPGTRLTVL.

This chain uses TRBV13 with TRBJ2-5, with TRBD2 as a possible D gene (8 bases). CDR3 length: 13 amino acids. Germline-derived CDR1 and CDR2 are PRHDT and FYEKMQ (reference sequence). V was shortened by 8 bases and J by 5 bases, with 15 bases between the two germline ends. The CDR3 is CASREGAWETQYF. The DNA for the CDR3 is TGTGCCAGCCGGGAGGGGGCGTGGGAGACCCAGTACTTC.

The CDR3 sequence: CASSMTTGNYEQYF. The CDR3 nucleotides read TGTGCCAGCAGTATGACAACAGGAAACTACGAGCAGTACTTC. The rearrangement joins TRBV27 to TRBJ2-7; a weak D match, TRBD1 (5 bases). Germline V CDR1 and CDR2: MNHEY, SMNVEV (reference sequence). The V gene lost 5 bases and the J gene lost 3 bases, with 14 bases spanning the gap. The CDR3 is 14 amino acids.

V and J are TRBV10-1 and TRBJ1-2, with 7 positions matching TRBD1. V lost 2 bases to trimming and J lost 3 bases; unmatched junction nucleotides: 3. The CDR3 sequence is 14 residues long. Germline V gene lookup returns CDR1 WNHNN and CDR2 SYGVQD (reference sequence). This CDR3 reads CASSEAGGDYGYTF. CDR3 sequence (DNA): TGCGCCAGCAGTGAGGCAGGGGGAGACTATGGCTACACCTTC.

V gene TRBV11-3 combines with J gene TRBJ2-2, with 9 nucleotides matching TRBD1. CDR3 length: 15 residues. Germline-derived CDR1 and CDR2 are SGHNT and YENEEA. The V and J ends lost 5 bases and 1 base, in that order; junction bases with no gene match: 2. The DNA for the CDR3 is TGTGCCAGCAGCGCGGGACAGGGGAACACCGGGGAGCTGTTTTTT. Translated: CASSAGQGNTGELFF.

The rearrangement uses TRBV19 and TRBJ1-3, with a possible D match to TRBD1 (6 bases). The V end lost 7 bases, the J end lost 0 bases, and 16 bases lay between the germline ends. There are 16 residues in the CDR3. The germline CDR1 and CDR2 sequences are LNHDA and SQIVND (reference sequence). In nucleotides, the CDR3 is TGTGCCAGTACCAAGACAGGCACTGGCTCTGGAAACACCATATATTTT. Its protein product is CASTKTGTGSGNTIYF.

The chain combines TRBV25-1 with TRBJ1-2; weak D call: TRBD1 (6 bases). V dropped 2 bases and J dropped 5 bases, with 18 bases sitting between them. The CDR3 has 16 residues. Germline CDR1 and CDR2: MGHDK and SYGVNS. CDR3 sequence reads: CASSEGGQVSRYGYTF. In DNA, the CDR3 is TGTGCCAGCAGTGAAGGGGGCCAGGTCAGTAGATATGGCTACACCTTC.

The chain has TRBV6-5 and TRBJ1-2; D is possibly TRBD1 (5 bases). CDR1 MNHEY and CDR2 SVGAGI come from the germline V gene. The CDR3 spans 14 residues. V gave up 2 bases and J gave up 8 bases, with 15 bases separating them. CDR3 sequence reads: CASSYGDSNGGYTF. DNA of the CDR3: TGTGCCAGCAGTTACGGGGACTCCAACGGCGGCTACACCTTC.

The table lists this clone with a count of one. The V gene is TRBV15, the J gene TRBJ2-7; tentatively, D is TRBD2 (6 bases). The CDR3 spans 14 residues. Germline lookup yields CDR1 LNHNV and CDR2 YYDKDF (reference sequence). The ends were cut back, 5 bases at V and 3 bases at J, with 14 bases in the middle. The CDR3 loop reads CATSPSLGGYEQYF. The CDR3 DNA follows: TGTGCCACCAGCCCTTCCTTGGGGGGCTACGAGCAGTACTTC.

For the CDR3, the DNA is TGTGCCAGCAGCTTAAATCCTAGCTACGAGCAGTACTTC. This translates into CASSLNPSYEQYF. The rearrangement links TRBV4-2 to TRBJ2-7; unclear D gene. Trimming removed 5 bases at V and 3 bases at J, with 11 bases between. Germline assignment: CDR1 LGHNA and CDR2 YNFKEQ. The CDR3 contains 13 residues.

This chain joins TRBV11-3 and TRBJ2-1, with 12 nucleotides matching TRBD2. The CDR3 contains 17 residues. J lost 7 bases, V lost 0 bases, and 7 bases had no gene match. The germline V gene has CDR1 SGHNT and CDR2 YENEEA. The CDR3 spells CASSLDPGLAGENEQFF. In nucleotides, the CDR3 is TGTGCCAGCAGCTTAGATCCGGGACTAGCGGGTGAGAATGAGCAGTTCTTC.

This clone was seen once. V gene TRBV3-1 (or the pseudogene TRBV3-2) combines with J gene TRBJ2-3; TRBD1 aligns across 7 bases. The trim removed 4 bases at V and 5 bases at J, leaving 12 bases unmatched. Germline CDR1 is LGHDT and CDR2 is YNNKEL (reference sequence). This CDR3 region has 16 residues. DNA of the CDR3: TGTGCCAGCAGCCTAGCGACAGGGACGGTGGGAGATACGCAGTATTTT. Amino acid sequence: CASSLATGTVGDTQYF.

V gene TRBV25-1 combines with J gene TRBJ1-3; D remains ambiguous. The V end lost 1 base, the J end lost 6 bases, and 7 bases lay between the germline ends. The germline V gene has CDR1 MGHDK and CDR2 SYGVNS. This CDR3 has 13 residues. CDR3 region: CASSESGENTIYF. The DNA of the CDR3 is TGTGCCAGCAGTGAATCCGGGGAAAACACCATATATTTT. The complete variable domain, with remaining parts taken from reference TRBV25-1 and TRBJ1-3, reads EADIYQTPRYLVIGTGKKITLECSQTMGHDKMYWYQQDPGMELHLIHYSYGVNSTEKGDLSSESTVSRIRTEHFPLTLESARPSHTSQYLCASSESGENTIYFGEGSWLTVV.

This rearrangement joins TRBV19 to TRBJ1-6; the D is unclear. Trimming left V 8 bases short and J 8 bases short, with 13 bases between. There are 13 residues in the CDR3. Per germline, CDR1 LNHDA and CDR2 SQIVND (reference sequence). CDR3 residues: CASRVSPDSPLHF. The CDR3 DNA sequence: TGTGCCAGTCGGGTCTCGCCGGATTCACCCCTCCACTTT.

CDR3 sequence reads: CASRTGDYTGELFF. CDR3 nucleotide sequence: TGTGCCAGCAGAACGGGGGACTACACCGGGGAGCTGTTTTTT. The chain employs TRBV6-6 and TRBJ2-2, with D possibly matching TRBD2 (6 bases). The CDR3 sequence is 14 residues long. Looked up from germline, CDR1 is MNHNY and CDR2 is SVGAGI (reference sequence). Trimming cost V 6 bases and J 3 bases, with 11 bases left between them.